A selection of T cell receptor beta chains follows, all from one sample in a study of shared clonotypes between healthy human individuals. Using immunoSEQ multiplex PCR, the repertoire was profiled, and TCRdb retains in-frame clones only, with some absent. Of some 1.1 million clones in the sample, 77% were seen once. The specimen sequenced was memory CD4+ T cells from PBMCs. Receptors were obtained from a man aged 18-30 years in good health. Some clones in this sample may be carry-over from other donors' samples. The CDR3 runs from the conserved cysteine through the conserved F or W. D genes are given only for firm matches. Size is stated for part of the rows, as once, few or many counts, or as a class when the clone is expanded.

d_gene,abundance,j_gene,v_gene,CDR3nt,CDR3aa
TRBD2,.,TRBJ2-2,TRBV7-2,TGTGCCAGCAGCTTGGCAGCGGGAAGCACCGGGGAGCTGTTTTTT,CASSLAAGSTGELFF
.,many,TRBJ2-2,TRBV11-2,TGTGCCAGCAGCTTAGATTGGGGCTCTCGACGGGGAGCCCAATCCGGGGAGCTGTTTTTT,CASSLDWGSRRGAQSGELFF
.,.,TRBJ1-3,TRBV4-3,TGCGCCAGCAGCCAAGAGGGGTTGCCCCGTCGTGGAAACACCATATATTTT,CASSQEGLPRRGNTIYF
.,.,TRBJ2-7,TRBV27,TGTGCCAGCAGTCCCATACTAAGCTCCTACGAGCAGTACTTC,CASSPILSSYEQYF
.,few,TRBJ2-1,TRBV27,TGTGCCAGCAGTCCACAGATGGGTGAGCAGTTCTTC,CASSPQMGEQFF
TRBD1,.,TRBJ2-1,TRBV7-6,TGTGCCATTACATTTCGGACAGGTCCACACAATGAGCAGTTCTTC,CAITFRTGPHNEQFF
TRBD1,.,TRBJ1-5,TRBV18,TGTGCCAGCTCACCCACAGGGGCGGCGGATCAGCCCCAGCATTTT,CASSPTGAADQPQHF
TRBD2,.,TRBJ2-7,TRBV4-1,TGCGCCAGCAGCCAAGGGCCCGGGGGGTACGAGCAGTACTTC,CASSQGPGGYEQYF
.,.,TRBJ1-3,TRBV4-1,TGCGCCAGCAGCCAAAACGGGCCCGGGAACACCATATATTTT,CASSQNGPGNTIYF
TRBD2,.,TRBJ2-3,TRBV5-1,TGCGCCAGCAGCTCCCTAGCGGGAGGAGGGGGAGGAGATACGCAGTATTTT,CASSSLAGGGGGDTQYF
.,.,TRBJ1-3,TRBV27,TGTGCCAGCAGTTTGGCGGGACCGAAGGCCGGAAACACCATATATTTT,CASSLAGPKAGNTIYF